A selection of T cell receptor beta chains follows, all from one sample in a study of regulatory T cells in long-lasting Graves disease. TCRdb re-called the multiplex PCR reads with MiXCR, one entry per CDR3 protein. The sample records over 300,000 distinct CDR3 sequences, around 16% being singletons. This specimen was peripheral blood mononuclear cells (PBMCs), taken at new diagnosis, from a patient treated with antithyroid drugs. These receptors were taken from a female donor with Graves disease. The CDR3 runs from the conserved cysteine through the conserved F or W. Fields, in order: clone size, V gene, J gene, D gene, CDR3 length, CDR3 DNA, CDR3 protein. The D gene is left open where the match is weak. Expanded clones are given a class, and other clones once, few, many or no size at all.

size: many; V: TRBV29-1; J: TRBJ1-2; D: NA; length: 14; DNA: TGCAGCGTTGAAGAACCCAGGCCGAACTATGGCTACACCTTC; CDR3: CSVEEPRPNYGYTF
size: NA; V: TRBV6-9; J: TRBJ1-3; D: NA; length: 14; DNA: TGTGCCAGCAGTTACGGCAGGGTTGGAAACACCATATATTTT; CDR3: CASSYGRVGNTIYF
size: many; V: TRBV6-2/TRBV6-3; J: TRBJ1-1; D: NA; length: 17; DNA: TGTGCCAGCAGTTACTCTCGAGGGGGGGCTGGGTACACTGAAGCTTTCTTT; CDR3: CASSYSRGGAGYTEAFF
size: many; V: TRBV12-5; J: TRBJ2-1; D: TRBD2; length: 15; DNA: TGTGCTAGTGGTTTGATGCTAGCGGGAGTTAATGAGCAGTTCTTC; CDR3: CASGLMLAGVNEQFF
size: many; V: TRBV5-5; J: TRBJ2-5; D: NA; length: 15; DNA: TGTGCCAGCAGCTTGGAAGGGAACATGGGGGAGACCCAGTACTTC; CDR3: CASSLEGNMGETQYF
size: NA; V: TRBV5-1; J: TRBJ2-3; D: TRBD2; length: 17; DNA: TGCGCCAGCAGCTTGACTAGCGGGGGAACTAGCACAGATACGCAGTATTTT; CDR3: CASSLTSGGTSTDTQYF
size: many; V: TRBV6-5; J: TRBJ2-2; D: NA; length: 13; DNA: TGTGCCAGCAGTTACAAGGGGGCCGGGGAGCTGTTTTTT; CDR3: CASSYKGAGELFF
size: NA; V: TRBV27; J: TRBJ2-5; D: TRBD2; length: 16; DNA: TGTGCCAGCAGTCCCCGACTAGCGGATAAGGGAGAGACCCAGTACTTC; CDR3: CASSPRLADKGETQYF
size: few; V: TRBV20-1; J: TRBJ2-3; D: TRBD2; length: 17; DNA: TGCAGTGCTAGGGATCGTCGACCGGGACTAGCCCTAGATACGCAGTATTTT; CDR3: CSARDRRPGLALDTQYF
size: many; V: TRBV5-5; J: TRBJ1-3; D: NA; length: 15; DNA: TGTGCCAGCAGCTTTACGGGTATCGGTTCAAACACCATATATTTT; CDR3: CASSFTGIGSNTIYF
size: many; V: TRBV10-3; J: TRBJ2-6; D: NA; length: 16; DNA: TGTGCCACTGGGGTGGGTGATAGCTCTGGGGCCAACGTCCTGACTTTC; CDR3: CATGVGDSSGANVLTF
size: many; V: TRBV27; J: TRBJ2-7; D: NA; length: 14; DNA: TGTGCCAGCAGTCTCCTTAGCGGCAGCTACGAGCAGTACTTC; CDR3: CASSLLSGSYEQYF